The sequence of this TCR beta chain was determined in a study of blood T cell repertoires in COVID-19. Study at large: Acute and convalescent COVID-19 specimens originated in the United States, Italy and Spain. PBMCs, B-cell-depleted T cells, or T cells provided the cDNA or gDNA that made up the material.

This clone was observed once. Authors' methods: Researchers report that nucleated cell counts were estimated from reference gene primer amplification. Assay: immunoSEQ multiplex PCR; the TCRdb copy retains only in-frame clones and omits some. V and J calls and clone size are copied from that table; D and trimming were computed from the DNA. The sample has 97,000 or so clones, approximately 85% seen once. The clonotype was recovered from a middle-aged man with active or convalescent COVID-19. Sequencing used peripheral blood.

The CDR3 protein is CASGSGGDTQYF. The CDR3 DNA reads TGTGCCAGCGGTAGCGGGGGGGATACGCAGTATTTT. The V and J genes are TRBV5-5 and TRBJ2-3; 10 bases are shared with TRBD2. Unmatched junction bases numbered 2, after V lost 7 bases and J lost 6 bases. Germline CDR1 reads SGHKS; CDR2 reads YYEKEE (reference sequence). The length of the CDR3 is 12 residues.